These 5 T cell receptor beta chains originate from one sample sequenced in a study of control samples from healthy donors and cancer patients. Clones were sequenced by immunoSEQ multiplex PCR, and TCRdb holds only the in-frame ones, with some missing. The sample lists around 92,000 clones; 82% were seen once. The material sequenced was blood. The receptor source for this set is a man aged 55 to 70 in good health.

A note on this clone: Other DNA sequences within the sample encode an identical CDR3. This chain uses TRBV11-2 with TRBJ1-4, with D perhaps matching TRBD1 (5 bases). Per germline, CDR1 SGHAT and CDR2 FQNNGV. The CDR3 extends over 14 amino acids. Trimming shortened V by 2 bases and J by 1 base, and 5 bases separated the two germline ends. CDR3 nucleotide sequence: TGTGCCAGCAGCTTAACAGGAACTAATGAAAAACTGTTTTTT. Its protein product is CASSLTGTNEKLFF.

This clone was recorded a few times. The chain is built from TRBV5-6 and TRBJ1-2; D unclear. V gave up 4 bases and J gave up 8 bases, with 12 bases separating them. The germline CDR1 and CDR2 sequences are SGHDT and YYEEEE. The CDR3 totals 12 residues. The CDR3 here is CASSPGLSGYTF. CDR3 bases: TGTGCCAGCAGCCCCGGTCTATCGGGCTACACCTTC. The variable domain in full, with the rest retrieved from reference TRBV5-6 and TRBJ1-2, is DAGVTQSPTHLIKTRGQQVTLRCSPKSGHDTVSWYQQALGQGPQFIFQYYEEEERQRGNFPDRFSGHQFPNYSSELNVNALLLGDSALYLCASSPGLSGYTFGSGTRLTVV.

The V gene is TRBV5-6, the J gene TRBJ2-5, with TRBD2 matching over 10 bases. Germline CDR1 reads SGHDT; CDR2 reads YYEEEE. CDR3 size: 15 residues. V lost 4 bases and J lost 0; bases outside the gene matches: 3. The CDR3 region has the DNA TGTGCCAGCAGCCCGGGGACTAGCGACCAAGAGACCCAGTACTTC. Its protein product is CASSPGTSDQETQYF.

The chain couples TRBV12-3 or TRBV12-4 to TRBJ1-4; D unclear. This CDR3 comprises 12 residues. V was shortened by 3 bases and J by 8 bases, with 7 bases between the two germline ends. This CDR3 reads CASSLFREKLFF. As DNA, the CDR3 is TGTGCCAGCAGTTTGTTTCGGGAAAAACTGTTTTTT.

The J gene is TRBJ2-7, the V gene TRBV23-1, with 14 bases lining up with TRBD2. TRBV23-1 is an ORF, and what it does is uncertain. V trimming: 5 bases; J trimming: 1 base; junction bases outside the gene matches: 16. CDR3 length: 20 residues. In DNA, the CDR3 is TGCGCCAGCAGTAAACGGAACGAGGGACTAGCGGGAGTGAGGTCCTACGAGCAGTACTTC. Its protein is CASSKRNEGLAGVRSYEQYF.